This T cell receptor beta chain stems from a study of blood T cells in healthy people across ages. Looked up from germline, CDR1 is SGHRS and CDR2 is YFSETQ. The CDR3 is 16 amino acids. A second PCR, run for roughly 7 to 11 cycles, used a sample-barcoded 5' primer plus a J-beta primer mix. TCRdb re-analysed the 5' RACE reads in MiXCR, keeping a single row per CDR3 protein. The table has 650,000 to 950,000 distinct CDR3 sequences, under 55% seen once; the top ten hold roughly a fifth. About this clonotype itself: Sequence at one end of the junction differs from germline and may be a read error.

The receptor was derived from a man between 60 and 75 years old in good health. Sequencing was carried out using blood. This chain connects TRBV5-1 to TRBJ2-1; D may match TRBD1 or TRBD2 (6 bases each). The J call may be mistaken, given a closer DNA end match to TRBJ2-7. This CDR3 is CDSSLVDGGSYKEQYF. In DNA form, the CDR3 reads TGCGACAGCAGCTTGGTTGACGGGGGCTCCTACAAGGAGCAGTACTTC.